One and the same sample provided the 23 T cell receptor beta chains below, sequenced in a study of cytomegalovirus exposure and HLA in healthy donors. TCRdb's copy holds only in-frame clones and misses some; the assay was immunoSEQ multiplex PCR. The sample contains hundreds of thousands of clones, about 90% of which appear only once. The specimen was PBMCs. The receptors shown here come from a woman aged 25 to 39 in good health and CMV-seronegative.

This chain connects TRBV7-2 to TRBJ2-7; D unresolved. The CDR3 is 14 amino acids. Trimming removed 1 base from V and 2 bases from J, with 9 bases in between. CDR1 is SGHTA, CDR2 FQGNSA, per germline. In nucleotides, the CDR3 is TGTGCCAGCAGCTTAGGACAAATACCCTACGAGCAGTACTTC. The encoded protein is CASSLGQIPYEQYF.

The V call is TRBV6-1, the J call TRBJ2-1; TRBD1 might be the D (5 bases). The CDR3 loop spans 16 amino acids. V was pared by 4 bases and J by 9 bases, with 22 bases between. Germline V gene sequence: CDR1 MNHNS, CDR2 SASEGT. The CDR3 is CASSAHRDRTPGEQFF. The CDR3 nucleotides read TGTGCCAGCAGTGCCCACCGAGACAGAACCCCCGGTGAGCAGTTCTTC.

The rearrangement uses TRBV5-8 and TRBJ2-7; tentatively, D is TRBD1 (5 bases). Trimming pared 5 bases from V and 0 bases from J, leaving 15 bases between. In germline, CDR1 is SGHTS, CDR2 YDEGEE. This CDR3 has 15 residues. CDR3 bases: TGTGCCAGCAGTCGTGACAGCCCCGACTCCTACGAGCAGTACTTC. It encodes CASSRDSPDSYEQYF.

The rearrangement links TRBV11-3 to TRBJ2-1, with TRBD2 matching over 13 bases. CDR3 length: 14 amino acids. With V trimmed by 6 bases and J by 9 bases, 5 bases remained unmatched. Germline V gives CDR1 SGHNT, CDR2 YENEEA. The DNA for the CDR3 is TGTGCCAGCAGTCGGACTAGCGGGAGCGGTGAGCAGTTCTTC. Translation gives CASSRTSGSGEQFF.

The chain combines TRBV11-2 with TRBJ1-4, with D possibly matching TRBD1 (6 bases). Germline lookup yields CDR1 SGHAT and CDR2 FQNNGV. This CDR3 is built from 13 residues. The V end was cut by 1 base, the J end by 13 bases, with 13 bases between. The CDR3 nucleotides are TGTGCCAGCAGCTTAGTAGGGGGGGAGGGACTGTTTTTT. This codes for CASSLVGGEGLFF.

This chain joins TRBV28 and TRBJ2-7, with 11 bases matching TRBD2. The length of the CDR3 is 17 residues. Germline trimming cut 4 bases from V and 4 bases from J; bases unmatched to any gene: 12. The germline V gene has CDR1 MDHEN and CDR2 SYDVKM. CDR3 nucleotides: TGTGCCAGCAGTTCGGGACTAGCGGATCGGGGGTTTTACGAGCAGTACTTC. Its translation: CASSSGLADRGFYEQYF.

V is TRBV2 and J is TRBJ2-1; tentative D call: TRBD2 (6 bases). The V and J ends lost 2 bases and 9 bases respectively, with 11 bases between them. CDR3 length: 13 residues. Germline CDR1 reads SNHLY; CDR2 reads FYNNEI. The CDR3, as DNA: TGTGCCAGCAGTGAACGGCTAGCGAGTGAGCAGTTCTTC. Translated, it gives CASSERLASEQFF. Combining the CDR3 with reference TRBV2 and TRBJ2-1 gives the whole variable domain EPEVTQTPSHQVTQMGQEVILRCVPISNHLYFYWYRQILGQKVEFLVSFYNNEISEKSEIFDDQFSVERPDGSNFTLKIRSTKLEDSAMYFCASSERLASEQFFGPGTRLTVL.

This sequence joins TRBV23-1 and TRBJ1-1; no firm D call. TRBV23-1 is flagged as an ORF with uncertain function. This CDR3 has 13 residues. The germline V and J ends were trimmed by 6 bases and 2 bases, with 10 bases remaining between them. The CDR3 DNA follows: TGCGCCAGCAGACCAGACGGAAACACTGAAGCTTTCTTT. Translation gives CASRPDGNTEAFF.

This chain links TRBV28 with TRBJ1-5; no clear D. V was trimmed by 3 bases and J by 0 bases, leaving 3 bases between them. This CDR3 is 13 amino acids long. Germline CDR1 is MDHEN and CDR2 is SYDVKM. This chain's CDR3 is CASSLYSNQPQHF. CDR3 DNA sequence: TGTGCCAGCAGTTTGTATAGCAATCAGCCCCAGCATTTT.

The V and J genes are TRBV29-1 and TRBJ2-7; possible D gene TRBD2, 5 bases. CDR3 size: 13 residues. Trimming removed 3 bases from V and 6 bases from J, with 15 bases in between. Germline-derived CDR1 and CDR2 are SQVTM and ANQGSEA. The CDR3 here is CSVEKGLGGEQYF. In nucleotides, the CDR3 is TGCAGCGTTGAGAAGGGTTTAGGAGGCGAGCAGTACTTC.

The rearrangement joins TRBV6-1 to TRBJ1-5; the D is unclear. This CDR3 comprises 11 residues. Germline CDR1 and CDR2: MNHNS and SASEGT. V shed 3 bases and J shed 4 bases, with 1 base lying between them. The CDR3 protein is CASSENQPQHF. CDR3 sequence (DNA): TGTGCCAGCAGTGAGAATCAGCCCCAGCATTTT.

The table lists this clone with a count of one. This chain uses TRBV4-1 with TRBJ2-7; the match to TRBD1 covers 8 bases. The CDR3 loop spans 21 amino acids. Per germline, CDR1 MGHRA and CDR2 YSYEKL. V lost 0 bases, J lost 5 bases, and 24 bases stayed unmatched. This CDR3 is CASSQEDPGRAWAGGWNEQYF. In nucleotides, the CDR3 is TGCGCCAGCAGCCAAGAAGACCCGGGTCGCGCTTGGGCAGGGGGCTGGAACGAGCAGTACTTC.

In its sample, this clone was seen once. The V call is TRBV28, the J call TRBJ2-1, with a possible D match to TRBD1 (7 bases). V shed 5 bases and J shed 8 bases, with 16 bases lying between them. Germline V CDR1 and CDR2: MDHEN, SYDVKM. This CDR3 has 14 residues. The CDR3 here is CASSPPGGWYEQFF. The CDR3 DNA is TGTGCCAGCAGTCCCCCAGGGGGGTGGTATGAGCAGTTCTTC.

For the CDR3, the DNA is TGTGCCAGCAGTTTGCGGGAGGTGCCCTACGAGCAGTACTTC. Encoded protein: CASSLREVPYEQYF. This chain uses TRBV27 with TRBJ2-7; 8 nucleotides agree with TRBD2. V lost 3 bases, J lost 2 bases, and 3 bases stayed unmatched. CDR1 MNHEY and CDR2 SMNVEV come from the germline V gene (reference sequence). This CDR3 region has 14 residues.

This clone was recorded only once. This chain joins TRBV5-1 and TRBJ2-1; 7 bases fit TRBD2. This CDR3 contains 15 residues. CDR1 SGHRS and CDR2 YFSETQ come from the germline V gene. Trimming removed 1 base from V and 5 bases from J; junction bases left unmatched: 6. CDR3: CASSLSRTSHNEQFF. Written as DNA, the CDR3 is TGCGCCAGCAGCTTGAGTCGGACTAGTCACAATGAGCAGTTCTTC. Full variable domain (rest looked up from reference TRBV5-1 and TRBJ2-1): KAGVTQTPRYLIKTRGQQVTLSCSPISGHRSVSWYQQTPGQGLQFLFEYFSETQRNKGNFPGRFSGRQFSNSRSEMNVSTLELGDSALYLCASSLSRTSHNEQFFGPGTRLTVL.

CDR3 amino acids: CASSGAPTDTQYF. The CDR3 bases are TGTGCCAGTAGCGGGGCCCCCACAGATACGCAGTATTTT. The chain uses TRBV30 and TRBJ2-3; TRBD2 aligns across 8 bases. In germline, CDR1 is GTSNPN, CDR2 SVGIG (reference sequence). Trimming at V came to 8 bases and at J to 2 bases, leaving 6 bases not matched to a gene. The CDR3 is 13 residues long.

The CDR3, as DNA: TGTGCCAGCAACAGACTAGCGTCGGAGACCCAGTACTTC. It is translated as CASNRLASETQYF. The chain couples TRBV7-9 to TRBJ2-5; 8 nucleotides align to TRBD2. Trimming at V came to 7 bases and at J to 5 bases, leaving 6 bases not matched to a gene. Germline CDR1 SEHNR, CDR2 FQNEAQ (reference sequence). This CDR3 region has 13 residues. The full variable domain, its missing parts supplied by reference TRBV7-9 and TRBJ2-5, is DTGVSQNPRHKITKRGQNVTFRCDPISEHNRLYWYRQTLGQGPEFLTYFQNEAQLEKSRLLSDRFSAERPKGSFSTLEIQRTEQGDSAMYLCASNRLASETQYFGPGTRLLVL.

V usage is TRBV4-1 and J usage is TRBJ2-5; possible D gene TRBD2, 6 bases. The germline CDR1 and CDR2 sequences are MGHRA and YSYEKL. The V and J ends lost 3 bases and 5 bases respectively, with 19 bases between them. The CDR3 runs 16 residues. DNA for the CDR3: TGCGCCAGCAGCCACGCACCCGGAGGGTCGGGGGAGACCCAGTACTTC. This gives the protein CASSHAPGGSGETQYF.

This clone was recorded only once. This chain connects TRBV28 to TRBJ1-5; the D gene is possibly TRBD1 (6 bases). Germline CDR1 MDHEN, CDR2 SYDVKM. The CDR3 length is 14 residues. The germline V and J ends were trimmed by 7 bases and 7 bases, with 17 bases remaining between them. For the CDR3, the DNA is TGTGCCAGCACTCCGGACAGTTTTAGGCAGCCCCAGCATTTT. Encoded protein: CASTPDSFRQPQHF.

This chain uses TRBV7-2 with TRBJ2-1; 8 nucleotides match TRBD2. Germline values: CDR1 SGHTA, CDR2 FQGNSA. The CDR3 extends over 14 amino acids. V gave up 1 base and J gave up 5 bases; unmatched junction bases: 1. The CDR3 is CASSLGTSNNEQFF. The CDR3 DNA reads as TGTGCCAGCAGCTTAGGGACTAGCAACAATGAGCAGTTCTTC. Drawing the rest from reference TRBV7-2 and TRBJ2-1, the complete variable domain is GAGVSQSPSNKVTEKGKDVELRCDPISGHTALYWYRQSLGQGLEFLIYFQGNSAPDKSGLPSDRFSAERTGGSVSTLTIQRTQQEDSAVYLCASSLGTSNNEQFFGPGTRLTVL.

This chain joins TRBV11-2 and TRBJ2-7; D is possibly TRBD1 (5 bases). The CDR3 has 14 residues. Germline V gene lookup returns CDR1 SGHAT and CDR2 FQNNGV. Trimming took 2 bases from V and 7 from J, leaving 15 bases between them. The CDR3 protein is CASSLPQGPREQYF. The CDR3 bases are TGTGCCAGCAGCTTACCGCAGGGTCCGCGTGAGCAGTACTTC.

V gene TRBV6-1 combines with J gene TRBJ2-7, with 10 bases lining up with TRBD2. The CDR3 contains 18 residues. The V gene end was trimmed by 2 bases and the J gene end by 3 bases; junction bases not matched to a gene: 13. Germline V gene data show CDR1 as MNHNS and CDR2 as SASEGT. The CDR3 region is CASSESQASGSKNYEQYF. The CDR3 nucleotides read TGTGCCAGCAGTGAATCCCAGGCTAGCGGGAGTAAGAACTACGAGCAGTACTTC.

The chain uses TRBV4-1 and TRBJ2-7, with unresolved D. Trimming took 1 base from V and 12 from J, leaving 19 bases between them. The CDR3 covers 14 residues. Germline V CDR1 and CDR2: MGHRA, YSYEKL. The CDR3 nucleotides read TGCGCCAGCAGCCAAGGTCCCGAGTTGGAGCCCCGGTACTTC. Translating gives CASSQGPELEPRYF.